Following are 32 T cell receptor beta chains from one sample sequenced in a study of blood T cells in healthy people across ages. A sample-barcoded 5' primer and a J-beta primer mix were used in a second PCR of about 6 to 12 cycles. Via MiXCR, TCRdb re-called the 5' RACE reads, giving one row per CDR3 protein. The table shows under 1,000,000 distinct CDR3 sequences, with around 36% occurring only once. Sample: blood. These receptors originate from a young man in good health.

On this clonotype itself: A much larger clone sits a single nucleotide away, making a read error possible. This rearrangement joins TRBV20-1 to TRBJ1-2; the D gene is possibly TRBD1 (5 bases). Germline CDR1 is DFQATT and CDR2 is SNEGSKA (reference sequence). CDR3 size: 15 residues. The V gene lost 0 bases and the J gene lost 4 bases, with 15 bases spanning the gap. The CDR3 nucleotides are TGCAGTGCTAGAGATATTAAAGGGGCGAGCTATGGCTACACCTTC. Its translation: CSARDIKGASYGYTF.

The chain recombines TRBV7-2 with TRBJ1-2; 11 nucleotides match TRBD1. V lost 5 bases and J lost 10; bases outside the gene matches: 15. Germline V gives CDR1 SGHTA, CDR2 FQGNSA. This CDR3 spans 16 amino acids. CDR3 bases: TGTGCCAGCAGCCCATATTTCGGACAGGGGGCGCGGGACTACACCTTC. This codes for CASSPYFGQGARDYTF.

This clonotype was counted between two and nine times. The chain recombines TRBV3-1 with TRBJ2-3; D unresolved. V lost 3 bases, J lost 6 bases, and 13 bases lay in between. Germline V gene sequence: CDR1 LGHDT, CDR2 YNNKEL (reference sequence). The CDR3 length is 14 residues. CDR3 bases: TGTGCCAGCAGCCAGTCCCCTACCATTGATACGCAGTATTTT. It codes for CASSQSPTIDTQYF.

The chain joins TRBV20-1 to TRBJ1-4; D is possibly TRBD1 (6 bases). Germline CDR1 and CDR2: DFQATT and SNEGSKA (reference sequence). CDR3 length equals 13 residues. The chain's CDR3 is CAQGGATNEKLFF. CDR3 coding DNA: TGCGCTCAAGGGGGGGCAACTAATGAAAAACTGTTTTTT.

The chain has TRBV2 and TRBJ2-1, with TRBD2 matching 7 bases. The ends lost 3 bases at V and 6 bases at J; junction bases unmatched: 8. The germline V gene has CDR1 SNHLY and CDR2 FYNNEI. The CDR3 totals 15 residues. The CDR3 protein is CASSDIGGRVNEQFF. The CDR3, as DNA: TGTGCCAGCAGTGATATTGGGGGGAGGGTCAATGAGCAGTTCTTC.

This clonotype occurred a few times. This chain joins TRBV7-9 and TRBJ2-5; perhaps TRBD1 as D (5 bases). CDR3 length: 14 amino acids. Trimming cost V 3 bases and J 11 bases, with 19 bases left between them. Germline CDR1 SEHNR, CDR2 FQNEAQ (reference sequence). CDR3 in DNA: TGTGCCAGCAGCTTCTTCGGCAGGGCTGTTGAGCAGTACTTC. Protein sequence: CASSFFGRAVEQYF.

The rearrangement uses TRBV7-2 and TRBJ2-5, with D perhaps TRBD2 (6 bases). This CDR3 has 16 residues. The V end lost 5 bases, the J end lost 5 bases, and 21 bases lay between the germline ends. Germline values: CDR1 SGHTA, CDR2 FQGNSA. CDR3 residues: CASSPLEGFIWETQYF. The DNA of the CDR3 is TGTGCCAGCAGCCCCTTGGAGGGATTCATTTGGGAGACCCAGTACTTC. Full variable domain (missing parts from reference TRBV7-2 and TRBJ2-5): GAGVSQSPSNKVTEKGKDVELRCDPISGHTALYWYRQSLGQGLEFLIYFQGNSAPDKSGLPSDRFSAERTGGSVSTLTIQRTQQEDSAVYLCASSPLEGFIWETQYFGPGTRLLVL.

CDR3 sequence: CASRYEDLTDTQYF. The CDR3 coding sequence is TGCGCCAGCAGATATGAGGATCTCACAGATACGCAGTATTTT. The chain has TRBV5-1 and TRBJ2-3; D remains ambiguous. This CDR3 has 14 amino acids. Trimming took 5 bases from V and 2 from J, leaving 12 bases between them. Germline CDR1 is SGHRS and CDR2 is YFSETQ.

The V and J genes are TRBV6-2 or TRBV6-3 and TRBJ2-4; 15 bases align to TRBD2. The CDR3 is 17 amino acids. V shed 2 bases and J 13 bases; nucleotides not matched to a gene: 12. Germline CDR1 MNHEY, CDR2 SVGEGT. The chain's CDR3 is CASSYGTSGGLYNEQYF. The CDR3 nucleotides are TGTGCCAGCAGTTACGGGACTAGCGGGGGGCTCTACAATGAGCAGTACTTC.

As for this clonotype: One base away lies a much larger clone, so this may be a sequencing read error. This sequence joins TRBV12-3 or TRBV12-4 and TRBJ2-3, with D perhaps matching TRBD1 (5 bases). The length of the CDR3 is 15 residues. The CDR3 bases are TGTGTCAGCAGCACAGGACCGTCGGGCACAGATACGCAGTATTTT. Translation: CVSSTGPSGTDTQYF.

The chain couples TRBV6-5 to TRBJ2-5; the match to TRBD2 covers 10 bases. The CDR3 totals 15 residues. CDR1 is MNHEY, CDR2 SVGAGI, per germline. Germline trimming cut 5 bases from V and 5 bases from J; bases unmatched to any gene: 8. The CDR3, as DNA: TGTGCCAGCAGTCCCGAAGCGGGGGGGCGTGAGACCCAGTACTTC. Encoded protein: CASSPEAGGRETQYF.

This clonotype came up a few times. CDR3 bases: TGTGCCAGCAGCCGAGGGGCAGATTCCTACAATGAGCAGTTCTTC. The encoded protein is CASSRGADSYNEQFF. The rearrangement joins TRBV7-2 to TRBJ2-1; tentatively, D is TRBD1 or TRBD2 (5 bases each). This CDR3 contains 15 residues. Germline V gives CDR1 SGHTA, CDR2 FQGNSA. The V end lost 5 bases, the J end lost 1 base, and 12 bases lay between the germline ends.

This clonotype was counted at least ten times. The rearrangement links TRBV7-2 to TRBJ2-5, with a weak D call TRBD2 (6 bases). The CDR3 spans 12 residues. Germline values: CDR1 SGHTA, CDR2 FQGNSA. V lost 4 bases, J lost 4 bases, and 7 bases lay in between. The CDR3 sequence: CASSWDLETQYF. The CDR3 DNA is TGTGCCAGCAGCTGGGACTTAGAGACCCAGTACTTC.

This clonotype has a handful of counts. V usage is TRBV20-1 and J usage is TRBJ2-3; 14 nucleotides agree with TRBD2. The length of the CDR3 is 18 residues. The V gene end was trimmed by 7 bases and the J gene end by 3 bases; junction bases not matched to a gene: 15. Looked up from germline, CDR1 is DFQATT and CDR2 is SNEGSKA (reference sequence). The CDR3 sequence: CSGAQTSGGAVGTDTQYF. DNA for the CDR3: TGCAGTGGGGCTCAGACTAGCGGGGGGGCCGTTGGTACAGATACGCAGTATTTT.

The V gene is TRBV5-1, the J gene TRBJ2-1, with D tentatively TRBD2 (5 bases). V was cut by 0 bases and J by 8 bases, with 12 bases left in between. This CDR3 region has 14 residues. CDR1 SGHRS and CDR2 YFSETQ come from the germline V gene. The CDR3 region has the DNA TGCGCCAGCAGCTTGGGTGGTAGCGAGGATGAGCAGTTCTTC. Its translation is CASSLGGSEDEQFF.

J is TRBJ2-2 and V is TRBV15; TRBD1 agrees at 11 bases. In germline, CDR1 is LNHNV, CDR2 YYDKDF (reference sequence). CDR3 length: 16 residues. The ends lost 3 bases at V and 6 bases at J; junction bases unmatched: 6. CDR3 nucleotide sequence: TGTGCCACCAGCAGCCGGGACAGGGGGTTTTCCGGGGAGCTGTTTTTT. Its translation: CATSSRDRGFSGELFF.

The chain joins TRBV7-2 to TRBJ2-7; TRBD2 agrees at 12 bases. The CDR3 extends over 20 amino acids. J was trimmed by 4 bases and V by 0 bases; bases with no gene match: 16. Per the germline V gene, CDR1 is SGHTA and CDR2 is FQGNSA. The CDR3 reads CASSLASFLASGGAGYEQYF. The CDR3 region has the DNA TGTGCCAGCAGCTTAGCTTCTTTTCTGGCTAGCGGGGGGGCCGGATACGAGCAGTACTTC.

CDR3: CSASNPSSSGNTIYF. In DNA form, the CDR3 reads TGCAGTGCTAGTAATCCCAGCAGCTCTGGAAACACCATATATTTT. The V and J genes are TRBV20-1 and TRBJ1-3, with D hard to call. CDR1 is DFQATT and CDR2 is SNEGSKA in the germline V gene (reference sequence). This CDR3 has 15 amino acids. V dropped 3 bases and J dropped 0 bases, with 12 bases sitting between them.

This clonotype has more than one count but fewer than ten. The chain recombines TRBV4-3 with TRBJ1-1, with a possible D match to TRBD1 (5 bases). V was trimmed by 4 bases and J by 3 bases, leaving 15 bases between them. CDR1 LGHNA and CDR2 YSLEER come from the germline V gene. This CDR3 has 15 amino acids. DNA of the CDR3: TGCGCCAGCAGCCTCATTGGAGAAGGGGACACTGAAGCTTTCTTT. It is translated as CASSLIGEGDTEAFF.

The rearrangement uses TRBV15 and TRBJ2-2; D gene ambiguous. The CDR3 spans 15 residues. Germline assignment: CDR1 LNHNV and CDR2 YYDKDF (reference sequence). V was shortened by 0 bases and J by 0 bases, with 5 bases between the two germline ends. DNA for the CDR3: TGTGCCACCAGCAGAGACAGATCGAACACCGGGGAGCTGTTTTTT. It yields the protein CATSRDRSNTGELFF. Together with reference TRBV15 and TRBJ2-2, the CDR3 gives the full variable domain: DAMVIQNPRYQVTQFGKPVTLSCSQTLNHNVMYWYQQKSSQAPKLLFHYYDKDFNNEADTPDNFQSRRPNTSFCFLDIRSPGLGDTAMYLCATSRDRSNTGELFFGEGSRLTVL.

This clonotype was found many times. The chain uses TRBV12-3 or TRBV12-4 and TRBJ2-5; 7 nucleotides line up with TRBD2. The CDR3 length is 13 residues. The J segment lost 0 bases and the V segment lost 7 bases, leaving 2 bases of the junction unmatched. The CDR3 sequence is CASKGTNQETQYF. The CDR3 nucleotides are TGTGCCAGCAAGGGGACTAACCAAGAGACCCAGTACTTC.

In this sample, this clonotype turned up once. The chain carries TRBV5-1 and TRBJ1-2; 9 nucleotides line up with TRBD1. Trimming at V came to 3 bases and at J to 8 bases, leaving 5 bases not matched to a gene. The CDR3 is 13 amino acids. From germline, CDR1 is SGHRS and CDR2 YFSETQ. The CDR3 region is CASSWGQGHGYTF. The CDR3 bases are TGCGCCAGCAGCTGGGGACAGGGACACGGCTACACCTTC.

Turning to this clonotype: A much larger clonotype is one base distant, so this may be a read error. The V gene is TRBV2, the J gene TRBJ2-7; 7 positions match TRBD1. With V trimmed by 7 bases and J by 6 bases, 3 bases remained unmatched. Germline loops: CDR1 SNHLY, CDR2 FYNNEI. The CDR3 length is 11 residues. The CDR3 sequence: CASTGDSEQYF. CDR3 in DNA: TGTGCCAGCACAGGGGACAGCGAGCAGTACTTC.

This clonotype was seen at least ten times. V gene TRBV27 combines with J gene TRBJ1-2, with D possibly TRBD1 on 6 matching bases. Looked up from germline, CDR1 is MNHEY and CDR2 is SMNVEV (reference sequence). CDR3 length equals 15 residues. V dropped 2 bases and J dropped 0 bases, with 10 bases sitting between them. CDR3 nucleotides: TGTGCCAGCAGTTTACGTCGACAGGCTAACTATGGCTACACCTTC. Translated: CASSLRRQANYGYTF.

This chain uses TRBV10-3 with TRBJ2-7; 8 bases fit TRBD1. From germline, CDR1 is ENHRY and CDR2 SYGVKD. Trimming at V came to 2 bases and at J to 7 bases, leaving 13 bases not matched to a gene. CDR3 length: 16 residues. The CDR3 here is CAISEKAGGLLNEQYF. The CDR3 nucleotides are TGTGCCATCAGTGAGAAAGCAGGGGGCTTATTAAATGAGCAGTACTTC.

The table lists this clonotype with a few counts. V and J are TRBV27 and TRBJ1-1; tentatively, D is TRBD1 (5 bases). V dropped 4 bases and J dropped 1 base, with 10 bases sitting between them. The CDR3 runs to 14 residues. Germline assignment: CDR1 MNHEY and CDR2 SMNVEV (reference sequence). CDR3 nucleotides: TGTGCCAGCAGTTATCTCACAGGGAACACTGAAGCTTTCTTT. Its translation: CASSYLTGNTEAFF.

This clonotype appeared a few times. The chain couples TRBV29-1 to TRBJ1-2; 7 bases agree with TRBD1. The CDR3 length is 13 residues. Trimming took 7 bases from V and 8 from J; bases not matched to a gene: 13. The germline V gene encodes CDR1 SQVTM and CDR2 ANQGSEA. The CDR3 sequence: CSAPGRQGGGYTF. CDR3 sequence (DNA): TGCAGCGCCCCAGGTCGTCAGGGGGGAGGCTACACCTTC.

This chain connects TRBV15 to TRBJ1-1, with 7 bases fitting TRBD1. Germline lookup yields CDR1 LNHNV and CDR2 YYDKDF (reference sequence). V lost 1 base to trimming and J lost 5 bases; unmatched junction nucleotides: 7. The CDR3 is made up of 15 amino acids. CDR3 region: CATSRGRQGRTEAFF. In DNA form, the CDR3 reads TGTGCCACCAGCAGAGGAAGACAGGGACGGACTGAAGCTTTCTTT.

Concerning this clonotype itself: A much larger clonotype is one base distant, so this may be a read error. V is TRBV7-9 and J is TRBJ2-4; D gene unclear. Near its end, the DNA agrees better with TRBJ2-7, so the J call may be wrong. Per the germline V gene, CDR1 is SEHNR and CDR2 is FQNEAQ (reference sequence). The length of the CDR3 is 15 residues. This CDR3 is CASSPTRLQSYEQYF. In DNA form, the CDR3 reads TGTGCCAGCAGCCCGACGAGGTTGCAGAGCTACGAGCAGTACTTC.

In its sample, this clonotype was seen many times. The J gene is TRBJ2-3, the V gene TRBV5-1; D remains unclear. Germline lookup yields CDR1 SGHRS and CDR2 YFSETQ. Trimming stripped 0 bases from V and 5 bases from J, with 10 bases between. The CDR3 loop spans 14 amino acids. DNA for the CDR3: TGCGCCAGCAGCTTGGGCCCTCAGGAAGATACGCAGTATTTT. It specifies CASSLGPQEDTQYF.

Comment on this clonotype: This clone may be a read error of a much larger clone one base away. The rearrangement links TRBV6-2 or TRBV6-3 to TRBJ2-1; no reliable D call. Germline CDR1 reads MNHEY; CDR2 reads SVGEGT. V dropped 10 bases and J dropped 4 bases, with 11 bases sitting between them. The CDR3 is 12 amino acids. This CDR3 reads CATRDGYNEQFF. The CDR3 region has the DNA TGTGCCACTCGTGACGGGTACAATGAGCAGTTCTTC.

This clonotype was seen at least ten times. The chain carries TRBV20-1 and TRBJ2-5; D remains unclear. Trimming left V 0 bases short and J 5 bases short, with 16 bases between. CDR3 length: 15 amino acids. The germline V gene has CDR1 DFQATT and CDR2 SNEGSKA (reference sequence). The CDR3 is CSARDRFSGLETQYF. CDR3 DNA: TGCAGTGCTAGAGATCGTTTCTCCGGGTTGGAGACCCAGTACTTC.